The entry below gives a single T cell receptor beta chain sequence along with its context. Its antigen is unknown. The germline gives CDR1 GTSNPN, CDR2 SVGIG (reference sequence). Trimming removed 6 bases from V and 4 bases from J; junction bases left unmatched: 5. This CDR3 is built from 13 residues. The data were taken from a study of PD-1 blockade in classical Hodgkin lymphoma. Broader study findings: Repertoires differed for reasons still undefined, possibly disease activity or prior therapy. Newly diagnosed patients had baseline TCR diversity that was reportedly lower than that of healthy donors.

Method: immunoSEQ multiplex PCR; TCRdb's copy keeps in-frame clones and lacks some. Here the sample spans around 30,000 clones, 90% to 95% being singletons. Sample time point: newly diagnosed, previously untreated cHL patient sample. PBMCs from patients with newly diagnosed, untreated classical Hodgkin lymphoma served as a comparison group for the relapsed/refractory trial patients. Sequencing input: peripheral blood mononuclear cells (PBMCs). The sequence derives from a human donor with classical Hodgkin lymphoma. V usage is TRBV30 and J usage is TRBJ2-2; TRBD1 matches 7 bases. The CDR3 coding sequence is TGTGCCTGTAAGAGGACAGGCACCGGGGAGCTGTTTTTT. The encoded protein is CACKRTGTGELFF.